This TCR beta chain was sequenced during a study of CD8 T cells in ankylosing spondylitis. This clonotype came up many times. Its specificity is not known. There are 15 residues in the CDR3. The V end was cut by 2 bases, the J end by 4 bases, with 14 bases between. Germline CDR1 and CDR2: MNHEY and SVGEGT. Each CDR3 protein gets one entry after TCRdb re-called the 5' RACE reads with MiXCR. The table shows 30,000 to 45,000 distinct CDR3 sequences, with around an eighth occurring only once. Study results and limitations: There was reportedly significant enrichment of clones that were disease-linked in matched ankylosing spondylitis synovial fluid.

The sequencing input was synovial fluid, either unsorted or a sorted T cell fraction (not recorded which). The chain uses TRBV6-2 or TRBV6-3 and TRBJ1-1; possible D gene TRBD1, 5 bases. This sequence originates from a male donor with ankylosing spondylitis. The CDR3 region has the DNA TGTGCCAGCAGTTACCAGGGAGAGGGGAGCACTGAAGCTTTCTTT. Translated: CASSYQGEGSTEAFF.